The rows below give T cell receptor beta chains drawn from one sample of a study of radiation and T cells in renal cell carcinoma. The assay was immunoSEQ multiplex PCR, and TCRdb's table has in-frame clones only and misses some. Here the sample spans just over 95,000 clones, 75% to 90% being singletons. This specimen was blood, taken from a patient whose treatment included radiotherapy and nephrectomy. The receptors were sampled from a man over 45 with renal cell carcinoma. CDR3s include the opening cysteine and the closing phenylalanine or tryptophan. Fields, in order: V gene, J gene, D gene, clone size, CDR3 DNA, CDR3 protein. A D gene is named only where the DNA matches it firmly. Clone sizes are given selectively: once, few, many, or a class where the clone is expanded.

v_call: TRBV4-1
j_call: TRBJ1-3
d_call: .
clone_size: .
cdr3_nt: TGCGCCAGCAGCCAAGTTGGTGCGGGAAGGAGTGGAAACACCATATATTTT
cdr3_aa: CASSQVGAGRSGNTIYF

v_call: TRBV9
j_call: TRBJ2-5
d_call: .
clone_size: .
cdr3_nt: TGTGCCAGCAGCGGGCCTGTACAGGGCTCCAGGACCCAGTACTTC
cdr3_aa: CASSGPVQGSRTQYF

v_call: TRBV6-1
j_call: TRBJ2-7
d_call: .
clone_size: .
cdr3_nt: TGTGCCAGCAGTGAAATCGCCAGTCTCGTCTCCTACGAGCAGTACTTC
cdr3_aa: CASSEIASLVSYEQYF

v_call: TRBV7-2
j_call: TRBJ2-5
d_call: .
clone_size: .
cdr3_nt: TGTGCCAGCAGCTTAAAAGAGACCCAGTACTTC
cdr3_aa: CASSLKETQYF

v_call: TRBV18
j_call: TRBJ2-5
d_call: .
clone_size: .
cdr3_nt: TGTGCCAGCTCACCGGAAGGGGTTCACCAAGAGACCCAGTACTTC
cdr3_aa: CASSPEGVHQETQYF

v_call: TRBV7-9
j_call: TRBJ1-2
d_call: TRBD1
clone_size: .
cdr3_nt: TGTGCCAGCAGCCCGGGACAGGGGACCTATGGCTACACCTTC
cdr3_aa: CASSPGQGTYGYTF

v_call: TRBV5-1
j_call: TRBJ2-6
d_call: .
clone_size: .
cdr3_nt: TGCGCCAGCAGCTTGTACTCTGGGGCCAACGTCCTGACTTTC
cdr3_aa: CASSLYSGANVLTF

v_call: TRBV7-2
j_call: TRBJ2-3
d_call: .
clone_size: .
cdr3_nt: TGTGCCAGCAGGAGGAGCGGACTTAGCACAGATACGCAGTATTTT
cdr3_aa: CASRRSGLSTDTQYF

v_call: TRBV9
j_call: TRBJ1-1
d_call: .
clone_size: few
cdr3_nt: TGTGCCAGCAGCGTAGAGCCAGCTGGGACTGAAGCTTTCTTT
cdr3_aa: CASSVEPAGTEAFF

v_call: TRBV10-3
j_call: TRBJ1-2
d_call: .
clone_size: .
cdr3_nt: TGTGCCATTGGGATAGCTAACTATGGCTACACCTTC
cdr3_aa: CAIGIANYGYTF

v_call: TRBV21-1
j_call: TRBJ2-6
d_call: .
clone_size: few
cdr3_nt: TGTGCCAGCAGCCCGCGGACAGGGGGATGGGTTGGGGCCAACGTCCTGACTTTC
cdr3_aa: CASSPRTGGWVGANVLTF

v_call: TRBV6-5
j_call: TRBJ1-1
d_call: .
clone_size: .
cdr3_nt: TGTGCCAGCAACTTACTCCCCGGGGGAGAGACTGAAGCTTTCTTT
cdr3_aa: CASNLLPGGETEAFF

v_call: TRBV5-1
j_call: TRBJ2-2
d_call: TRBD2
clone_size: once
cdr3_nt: TGCGCCAGCAGCTGGGGACTAGCGGGGGGCACCGGGGAGCTGTTTTTT
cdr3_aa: CASSWGLAGGTGELFF

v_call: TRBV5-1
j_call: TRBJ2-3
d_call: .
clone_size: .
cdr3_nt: TGCGCCAGCAGCCTTGATAACACAGATACGCAGTATTTT
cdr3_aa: CASSLDNTDTQYF

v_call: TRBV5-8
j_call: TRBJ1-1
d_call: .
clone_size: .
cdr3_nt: TGTGCCAGCAGCTTTCTATTGGATAATAGGGGCAGGAACACTGAAGCTTTCTTT
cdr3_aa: CASSFLLDNRGRNTEAFF

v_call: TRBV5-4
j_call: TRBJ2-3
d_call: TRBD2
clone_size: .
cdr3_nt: TGTGCCAGCAGCTTGTCAAGCGGGAGGGCCCAATCCCAGACAGATACGCAGTATTTT
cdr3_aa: CASSLSSGRAQSQTDTQYF

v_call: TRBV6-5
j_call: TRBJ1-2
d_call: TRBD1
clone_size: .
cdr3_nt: TGTGCCAGCAAAAAGGGGGCGCTCAACTATGGCTACACCTTC
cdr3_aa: CASKKGALNYGYTF

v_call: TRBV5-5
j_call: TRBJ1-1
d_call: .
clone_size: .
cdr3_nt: TGTGCCAGCAGCTTGCAACAACTGGGAACCTTAAACACTGAAGCTTTCTTT
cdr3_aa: CASSLQQLGTLNTEAFF

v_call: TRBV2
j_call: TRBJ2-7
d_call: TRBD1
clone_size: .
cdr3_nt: TGTGCCAGCAGAACCGGGACAGGGGTCGGCGAGCAGTACTTC
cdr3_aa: CASRTGTGVGEQYF

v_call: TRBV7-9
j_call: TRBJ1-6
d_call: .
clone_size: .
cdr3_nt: TGTGCCAGCAGCTTGAACATGAATTCACCCCTCCACTTT
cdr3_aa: CASSLNMNSPLHF

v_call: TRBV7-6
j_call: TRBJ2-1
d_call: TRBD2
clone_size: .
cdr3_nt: TGTGCCAGCAGCCCCGGGACTAGCGTCAATGAGCAGTTCTTC
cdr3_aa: CASSPGTSVNEQFF

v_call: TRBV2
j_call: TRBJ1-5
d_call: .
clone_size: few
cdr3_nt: TGTGCCAGCACAGATAGCAATCAGCCCCAGCATTTT
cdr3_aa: CASTDSNQPQHF

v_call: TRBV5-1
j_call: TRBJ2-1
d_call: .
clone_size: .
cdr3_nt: TGCGCCAGCAGCCGAACGCCTTCGGGGGACAGAAATTACAATGAGCAGTTCTTC
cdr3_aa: CASSRTPSGDRNYNEQFF

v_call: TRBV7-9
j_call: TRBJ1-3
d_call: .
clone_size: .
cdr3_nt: TGTGCCAGCAGCCGAGGGGGAAACACCATATATTTT
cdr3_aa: CASSRGGNTIYF

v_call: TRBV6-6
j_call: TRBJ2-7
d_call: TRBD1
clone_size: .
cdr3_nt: TGTGCCAGCAGTTACCGGACAGGGCTTTTATACGAGCAGTACTTC
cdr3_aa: CASSYRTGLLYEQYF

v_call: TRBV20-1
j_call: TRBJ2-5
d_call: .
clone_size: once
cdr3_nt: TGCAGTGCTAGAAACCAAGAGACCCAGTACTTC
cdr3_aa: CSARNQETQYF